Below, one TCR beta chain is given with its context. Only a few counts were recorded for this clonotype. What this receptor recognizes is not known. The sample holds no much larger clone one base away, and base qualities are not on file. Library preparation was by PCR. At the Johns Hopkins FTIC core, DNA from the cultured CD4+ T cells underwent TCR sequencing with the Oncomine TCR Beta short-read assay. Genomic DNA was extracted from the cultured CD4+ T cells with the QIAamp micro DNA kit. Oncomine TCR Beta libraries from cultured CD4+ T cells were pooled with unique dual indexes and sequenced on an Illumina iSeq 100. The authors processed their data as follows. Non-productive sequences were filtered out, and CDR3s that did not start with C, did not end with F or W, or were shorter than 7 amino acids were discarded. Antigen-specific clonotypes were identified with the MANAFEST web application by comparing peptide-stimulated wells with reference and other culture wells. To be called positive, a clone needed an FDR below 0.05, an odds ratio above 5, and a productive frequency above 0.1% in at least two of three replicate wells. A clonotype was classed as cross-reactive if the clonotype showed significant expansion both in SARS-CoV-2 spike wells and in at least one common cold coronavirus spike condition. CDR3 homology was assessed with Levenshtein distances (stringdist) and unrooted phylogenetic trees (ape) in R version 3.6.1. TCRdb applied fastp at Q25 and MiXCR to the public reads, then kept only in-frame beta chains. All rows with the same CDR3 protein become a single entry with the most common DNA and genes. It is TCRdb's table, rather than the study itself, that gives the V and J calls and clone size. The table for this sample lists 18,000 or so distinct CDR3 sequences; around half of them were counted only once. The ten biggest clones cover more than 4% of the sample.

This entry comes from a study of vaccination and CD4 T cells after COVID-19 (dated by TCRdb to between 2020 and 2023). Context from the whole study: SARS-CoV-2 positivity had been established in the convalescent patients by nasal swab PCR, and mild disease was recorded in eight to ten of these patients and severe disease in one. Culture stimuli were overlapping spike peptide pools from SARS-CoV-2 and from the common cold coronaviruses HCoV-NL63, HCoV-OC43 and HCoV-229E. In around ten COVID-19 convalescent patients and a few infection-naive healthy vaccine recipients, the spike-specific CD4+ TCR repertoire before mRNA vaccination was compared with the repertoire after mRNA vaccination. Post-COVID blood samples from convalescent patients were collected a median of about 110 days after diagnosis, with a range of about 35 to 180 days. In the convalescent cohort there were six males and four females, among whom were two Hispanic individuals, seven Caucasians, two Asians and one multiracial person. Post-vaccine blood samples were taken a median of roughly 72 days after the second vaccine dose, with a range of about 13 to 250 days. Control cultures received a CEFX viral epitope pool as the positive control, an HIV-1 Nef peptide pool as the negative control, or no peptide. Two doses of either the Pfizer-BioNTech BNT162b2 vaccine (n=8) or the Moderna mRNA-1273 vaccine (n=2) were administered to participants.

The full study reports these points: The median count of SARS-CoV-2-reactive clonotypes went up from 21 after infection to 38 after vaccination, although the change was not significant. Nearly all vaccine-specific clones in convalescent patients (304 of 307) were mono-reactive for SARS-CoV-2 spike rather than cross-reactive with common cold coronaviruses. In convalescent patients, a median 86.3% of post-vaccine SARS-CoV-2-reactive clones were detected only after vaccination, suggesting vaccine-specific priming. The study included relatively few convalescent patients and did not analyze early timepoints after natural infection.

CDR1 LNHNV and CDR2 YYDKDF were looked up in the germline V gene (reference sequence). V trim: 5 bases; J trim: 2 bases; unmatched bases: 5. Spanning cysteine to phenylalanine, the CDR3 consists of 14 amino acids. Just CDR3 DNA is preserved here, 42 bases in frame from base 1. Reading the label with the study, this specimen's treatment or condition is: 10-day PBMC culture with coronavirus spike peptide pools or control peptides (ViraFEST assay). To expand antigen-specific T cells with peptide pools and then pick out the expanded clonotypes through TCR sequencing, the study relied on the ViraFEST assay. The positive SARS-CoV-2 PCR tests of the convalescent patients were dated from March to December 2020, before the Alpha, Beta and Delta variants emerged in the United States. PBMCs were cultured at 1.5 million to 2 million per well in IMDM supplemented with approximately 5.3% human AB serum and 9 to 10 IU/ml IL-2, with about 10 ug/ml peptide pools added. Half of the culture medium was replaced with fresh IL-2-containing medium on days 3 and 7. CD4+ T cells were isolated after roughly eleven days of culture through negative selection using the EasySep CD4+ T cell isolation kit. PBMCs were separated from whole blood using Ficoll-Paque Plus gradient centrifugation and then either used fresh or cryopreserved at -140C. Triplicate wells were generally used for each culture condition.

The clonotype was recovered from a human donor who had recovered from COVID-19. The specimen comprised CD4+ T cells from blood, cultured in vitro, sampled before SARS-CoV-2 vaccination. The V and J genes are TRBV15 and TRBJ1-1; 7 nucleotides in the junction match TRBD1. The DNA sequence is TGTGCCACCAGCTTGACAGGGCGAAACACTGAAGCTTTCTTT. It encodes CATSLTGRNTEAFF.